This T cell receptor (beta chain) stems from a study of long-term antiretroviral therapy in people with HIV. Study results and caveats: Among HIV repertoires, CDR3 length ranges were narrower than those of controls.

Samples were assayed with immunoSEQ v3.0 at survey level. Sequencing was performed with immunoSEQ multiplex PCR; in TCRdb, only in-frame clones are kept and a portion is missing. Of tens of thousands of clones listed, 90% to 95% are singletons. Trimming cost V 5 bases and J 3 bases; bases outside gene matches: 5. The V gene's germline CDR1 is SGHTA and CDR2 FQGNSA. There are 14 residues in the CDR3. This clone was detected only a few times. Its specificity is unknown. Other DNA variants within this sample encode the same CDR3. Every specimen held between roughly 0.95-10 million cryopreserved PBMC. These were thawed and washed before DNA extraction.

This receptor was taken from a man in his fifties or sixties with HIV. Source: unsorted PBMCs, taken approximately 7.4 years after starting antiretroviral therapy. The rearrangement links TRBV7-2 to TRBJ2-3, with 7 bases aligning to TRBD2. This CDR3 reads CASSPLGGTDTQYF. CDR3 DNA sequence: TGTGCCAGCAGCCCCCTCGGGGGGACAGATACGCAGTATTTT.